The 32 T cell receptor beta chains given below trace back to one sample, sequenced in a study of technical replicates of blood from a handful of donors. Assay used: immunoSEQ multiplex PCR; TCRdb lists only in-frame clones, some missing. The sample consists of fewer than 90,000 clones, around 97% of them appearing once. The sequencing sample was made of T cells isolated from PBMCs. These receptors came from a human donor in good health.

The chain is built from TRBV5-1 and TRBJ2-5; D is perhaps TRBD2 (5 bases). The CDR3 is made up of 14 amino acids. Germline V lookup: CDR1 SGHRS, CDR2 YFSETQ. The V end was cut by 6 bases, the J end by 5 bases, with 17 bases between. The CDR3 sequence: CASNRGGLAETQYF. DNA of the CDR3: TGCGCCAGCAATCGAGGCGGGCTAGCCGAGACCCAGTACTTC.

The chain carries TRBV7-8 and TRBJ1-4; 12 nucleotides agree with TRBD1. Germline-derived CDR1 and CDR2 are SGHVS and FQNEAQ. V was pared by 3 bases and J by 2 bases, with 10 bases of the junction left unmatched. The CDR3 length is 19 residues. The CDR3 DNA reads as TGTGCCAGCAGCTTGTGGGTGGGACAGGGGGCGCGTACTAATGAAAAACTGTTTTTT. As protein: CASSLWVGQGARTNEKLFF.

V gene TRBV6-5 combines with J gene TRBJ1-2; 11 bases align to TRBD1. The germline V gene has CDR1 MNHEY and CDR2 SVGAGI. The ends lost 8 bases at V and 8 bases at J; junction bases unmatched: 4. This CDR3 contains 12 residues. The CDR3 coding sequence is TGTGCCAGCTCCCGGACAGGGGGCGGCTACACCTTC. Translating gives CASSRTGGGYTF.

The genes are TRBV2 and TRBJ2-1; D is uncertain. CDR3 length: 16 amino acids. Looked up from germline, CDR1 is SNHLY and CDR2 is FYNNEI. Between the trimmed V and J ends, which lost 3 bases and 2 bases, there was a span of 14 bases. The chain's CDR3 is CASSDWRQTTYNEQFF. As DNA, the CDR3 is TGTGCCAGCAGTGATTGGCGGCAGACCACCTACAATGAGCAGTTCTTC.

The rearrangement uses TRBV5-1 and TRBJ2-3, with TRBD2 matching 11 bases. Germline lookup yields CDR1 SGHRS and CDR2 YFSETQ. The CDR3 loop spans 17 amino acids. V shed 7 bases and J 4 bases; nucleotides not matched to a gene: 14. The CDR3 protein is CASGRLLAGDLPDTQYF. In nucleotides, the CDR3 is TGCGCCAGCGGACGATTACTAGCGGGAGACCTCCCAGATACGCAGTATTTT.

This sequence joins TRBV30 and TRBJ1-3; no reliable D call. Trimming took off 2 bases at V and 8 bases at J, with 7 bases between the two ends. The CDR3 loop spans 11 amino acids. Germline CDR1 and CDR2: GTSNPN and SVGIG (reference sequence). CDR3 DNA sequence: TGTGCCTGGAGTTTCGGGGACACCATATATTTT. Protein: CAWSFGDTIYF.

The rearrangement uses TRBV10-3 and TRBJ2-7; TRBD1 matches at 7 bases. J lost 2 bases, V lost 8 bases, and 3 bases had no gene match. Germline CDR1 is ENHRY and CDR2 is SYGVKD. This CDR3 spans 12 amino acids. The CDR3 reads CAIRQGPYEQYF. In DNA form, the CDR3 reads TGTGCCATCCGACAGGGCCCCTACGAGCAGTACTTC.

The chain has TRBV7-6 and TRBJ2-7; the match to TRBD1 covers 10 bases. Germline assignment: CDR1 SGHVS and CDR2 FNYEAQ. With 3 bases clipped from V and 5 bases from J, the junction kept 4 bases outside the gene matches. The CDR3 length is 14 residues. This chain's CDR3 is CASSLTGGNDEQYF. The CDR3 nucleotides are TGTGCCAGCAGCTTGACAGGGGGCAACGACGAGCAGTACTTC.

The gene calls are TRBV6-1 and TRBJ2-7; maybe TRBD2 (7 bases). The CDR3 extends over 15 amino acids. Deletions cut 1 base from V and 8 bases from J, with 18 bases between. In germline, CDR1 is MNHNS, CDR2 SASEGT. CDR3 sequence reads: CASSEVAGTGGKQYF. The DNA of the CDR3 is TGTGCCAGCAGTGAAGTGGCAGGAACGGGGGGCAAGCAGTACTTC.

This clone was recorded only once. The V and J genes are TRBV5-1 and TRBJ1-2; TRBD1 is a possible D gene (5 bases). The CDR3 is made up of 13 amino acids. Germline V gene data show CDR1 as SGHRS and CDR2 as YFSETQ. V was trimmed by 0 bases and J by 2 bases, leaving 5 bases between them. DNA for the CDR3: TGCGCCAGCAGCTTGGGACAGAACTATGGCTACACCTTC. Its protein product is CASSLGQNYGYTF.

Written as DNA, the CDR3 is TGTGCCAGCAGCCCCGGAGGAGGGCGCGCCTACGAGCAGTACTTC. It codes for CASSPGGGRAYEQYF. The chain recombines TRBV5-4 with TRBJ2-7; D is perhaps TRBD2 (6 bases). Trimming removed 4 bases at V and 2 bases at J, with 16 bases between. The CDR3 contains 15 residues. Germline V gives CDR1 SGHNT, CDR2 YYREEE (reference sequence). Complete variable domain (other parts from reference TRBV5-4 and TRBJ2-7): ETGVTQSPTHLIKTRGQQVTLRCSSQSGHNTVSWYQQALGQGPQFIFQYYREEENGRGNFPPRFSGLQFPNYSSELNVNALELDDSALYLCASSPGGGRAYEQYFGPGTRLTVT.

The chain employs TRBV4-2 and TRBJ1-5; 7 nucleotides agree with TRBD1. The CDR3 runs 16 residues. With 4 bases clipped from V and 6 bases from J, the junction kept 12 bases outside the gene matches. Germline V gene sequence: CDR1 LGHNA, CDR2 YNFKEQ. CDR3 region: CASSLNLGGGGQPQHF. The DNA for the CDR3 is TGTGCCAGCAGCCTCAACCTAGGAGGGGGCGGTCAGCCCCAGCATTTT.

This clone was seen a few times. V usage is TRBV6-5 and J usage is TRBJ2-1; 9 bases fit TRBD1. V lost 6 bases, J lost 1 base, and 1 base stayed unmatched. Germline assignment: CDR1 MNHEY and CDR2 SVGAGI. The CDR3 is 14 residues long. The CDR3 DNA is TGTGCCAGCAGGACAGGGGGTTCCTACAATGAGCAGTTCTTC. This sequence encodes CASRTGGSYNEQFF.

Of note for this clone: Other DNA sequences of this sample code for an identical CDR3. The V call is TRBV19, the J call TRBJ1-3; D not resolved. The CDR3 consists of 14 residues. V was shortened by 3 bases and J by 0 bases, with 6 bases between the two germline ends. Germline CDR1 LNHDA, CDR2 SQIVND (reference sequence). The CDR3 spells CASSISGSGNTIYF. The CDR3 DNA follows: TGTGCCAGTAGTATCAGTGGCTCTGGAAACACCATATATTTT.

The rearrangement uses TRBV6-5 and TRBJ2-3; D uncertain. The CDR3 spans 15 residues. The germline V gene encodes CDR1 MNHEY and CDR2 SVGAGI. V was shortened by 4 bases and J by 2 bases, with 13 bases between the two germline ends. CDR3 in DNA: TGTGCCAGCAGTTCTATAGCACGATACACAGATACGCAGTATTTT. This codes for CASSSIARYTDTQYF.

The V and J genes are TRBV5-1 and TRBJ2-3, with unresolved D. This CDR3 has 14 residues. The V gene lost 1 base and the J gene lost 1 base, with 7 bases spanning the gap. Per the germline V gene, CDR1 is SGHRS and CDR2 is YFSETQ. The CDR3 nucleotides read TGCGCCAGCAGCTTGAGACAACGCACAGATACGCAGTATTTT. Encoded protein: CASSLRQRTDTQYF.

The chain recombines TRBV7-9 with TRBJ1-3; 7 bases fit TRBD1. The CDR3 length is 16 residues. The V gene end was trimmed by 5 bases and the J gene end by 4 bases; junction bases not matched to a gene: 11. CDR1 SEHNR and CDR2 FQNEAQ come from the germline V gene (reference sequence). This CDR3 reads CASSRFDRAQGNTIYF. As DNA, the CDR3 is TGTGCCAGCAGCCGATTCGACAGGGCTCAAGGAAACACCATATATTTT. Based on the CDR3 plus reference TRBV7-9 and TRBJ1-3, the full variable domain is DTGVSQNPRHKITKRGQNVTFRCDPISEHNRLYWYRQTLGQGPEFLTYFQNEAQLEKSRLLSDRFSAERPKGSFSTLEIQRTEQGDSAMYLCASSRFDRAQGNTIYFGEGSWLTVV.

This clone occurred once. The chain uses TRBV19 and TRBJ2-7, with D perhaps matching TRBD2 (5 bases). The germline V and J ends were trimmed by 6 bases and 1 base, with 13 bases remaining between them. Germline lookup yields CDR1 LNHDA and CDR2 SQIVND (reference sequence). The CDR3 runs 14 residues. The CDR3 is CASSWTSSSYEQYF. The CDR3 DNA reads as TGTGCCAGTAGCTGGACTTCCTCGTCCTACGAGCAGTACTTC.

The rearrangement joins TRBV18 to TRBJ2-2; D is ambiguous. V was clipped by 6 bases and J by 6 bases, with 17 bases between them. From germline, CDR1 is KGHSH and CDR2 LQKENI. The CDR3 has 15 residues. In DNA form, the CDR3 reads TGTGCCAGCTCCCCCTTCTCTGAAGTAGCCGGGGAGCTGTTTTTT. Translated, it gives CASSPFSEVAGELFF.

This clone has a single count. The CDR3 here is CAISEPGKGQPQHF. Written as DNA, the CDR3 is TGTGCCATCAGTGAACCAGGCAAAGGTCAGCCCCAGCATTTT. The chain links TRBV10-3 to TRBJ1-5, with unresolved D. V was cut by 3 bases and J by 6 bases, with 12 bases left in between. Germline lookup yields CDR1 ENHRY and CDR2 SYGVKD. The CDR3 contains 14 residues.

The V gene is TRBV12-5, the J gene TRBJ1-4, with D possibly being TRBD1 (5 bases). The V end lost 3 bases, the J end lost 4 bases, and 6 bases lay between the germline ends. Germline assignment: CDR1 LGHNT and CDR2 FRNRAP. The CDR3 is 13 residues long. Here the CDR3 reads CASGFGGNEKLFF. The CDR3 DNA reads as TGTGCTAGTGGTTTCGGGGGTAATGAAAAACTGTTTTTT.

This chain connects TRBV9 to TRBJ2-5, with TRBD1 matching 7 bases. The V gene's germline CDR1 is SGDLS and CDR2 YYNGEE. Trimming removed 9 bases from V and 6 bases from J; junction bases left unmatched: 11. The length of the CDR3 is 13 residues. CDR3 coding DNA: TGTGCCACCACAGGGGAGACAGGGAAGACCCAGTACTTC. Amino acids: CATTGETGKTQYF. The whole variable domain, remainder taken from reference TRBV9 and TRBJ2-5, is DSGVTQTPKHLITATGQRVTLRCSPRSGDLSVYWYQQSLDQGLQFLIQYYNGEERAKGNILERFSAQQFPDLHSELNLSSLELGDSALYFCATTGETGKTQYFGPGTRLLVL.

A few counts support this clone. The rearrangement uses TRBV7-3 and TRBJ1-1; no reliable D call. This CDR3 comprises 13 residues. Germline assignment: CDR1 SGHTA and CDR2 FQGTGA. V shed 5 bases and J shed 4 bases, with 11 bases lying between them. The CDR3 here is CASSAERFTEAFF. The CDR3 region has the DNA TGTGCCAGCAGCGCAGAGCGTTTCACTGAAGCTTTCTTT.

The V call is TRBV28, the J call TRBJ2-1; the match to TRBD1 covers 9 bases. The CDR3 extends over 14 amino acids. CDR1 and CDR2 (germline): MDHEN, SYDVKM. V lost 4 bases to trimming and J lost 6 bases; unmatched junction nucleotides: 4. The CDR3 DNA follows: TGTGCCAGCAGTTCCGCGGGACAGGGCAATGAGCAGTTCTTC. The encoded protein is CASSSAGQGNEQFF. Based on the CDR3 plus reference TRBV28 and TRBJ2-1, the full variable domain is DVKVTQSSRYLVKRTGEKVFLECVQDMDHENMFWYRQDPGLGLRLIYFSYDVKMKEKGDIPEGYSVSREKKERFSLILESASTNQTSMYLCASSSAGQGNEQFFGPGTRLTVL.

The J gene is TRBJ2-7, the V gene TRBV7-9; 16 bases are shared with TRBD2. The CDR3 consists of 18 residues. Germline V gene sequence: CDR1 SEHNR, CDR2 FQNEAQ (reference sequence). V trimming: 0 bases; J trimming: 5 bases; junction bases outside the gene matches: 7. This CDR3 reads CASSLAPGLAGGLDEQYF. As DNA, the CDR3 is TGTGCCAGCAGCTTAGCCCCGGGACTAGCGGGGGGGCTAGACGAGCAGTACTTC.

The genes are TRBV5-1 and TRBJ2-1, with TRBD2 matching 11 bases. Germline V gene data show CDR1 as SGHRS and CDR2 as YFSETQ. V lost 0 bases and J lost 3; bases outside the gene matches: 8. The CDR3 covers 18 residues. CDR3 sequence reads: CASSLELAGVRFYNEQFF. DNA for the CDR3: TGCGCCAGCAGCTTGGAACTAGCGGGAGTACGTTTCTACAATGAGCAGTTCTTC.

The V gene is TRBV7-6, the J gene TRBJ1-1; the match to TRBD1 covers 11 bases. Germline V lookup: CDR1 SGHVS, CDR2 FNYEAQ. The CDR3 is made up of 16 amino acids. The V and J ends lost 3 bases and 4 bases, in that order; junction bases with no gene match: 7. The CDR3 coding sequence is TGTGCCAGCAGCTTCCCGGGACAGGGGGTATCCACTGAAGCTTTCTTT. Translation gives CASSFPGQGVSTEAFF.

This chain joins TRBV5-1 and TRBJ1-1; a weak D match, TRBD1 (5 bases). Trimming took 5 bases from V and 8 from J, leaving 16 bases between them. The length of the CDR3 is 13 residues. CDR1 and CDR2 from the germline V gene are SGHRS and YFSETQ. CDR3 sequence: CASRRDGQIEAFF. CDR3 nucleotides: TGCGCCAGCAGGCGGGACGGGCAGATCGAAGCTTTCTTT.

This chain connects TRBV9 to TRBJ1-5; possible D gene TRBD1, 6 bases. CDR3 size: 15 residues. Germline V CDR1 and CDR2: SGDLS, YYNGEE. The V end was cut by 3 bases, the J end by 5 bases, with 15 bases between. For the CDR3, the DNA is TGTGCCAGCAGCGCCCAGGGCGGGGGCGATCAGCCCCAGCATTTT. Translation: CASSAQGGGDQPQHF.

J is TRBJ1-2 and V is TRBV12-5; D call uncertain. Germline V gene sequence: CDR1 LGHNT, CDR2 FRNRAP. The V gene lost 4 bases and the J gene lost 2 bases, with 8 bases spanning the gap. The CDR3 is 13 residues long. CDR3 DNA sequence: TGTGCTAGTGGTTGGAGGCCCAACTATGGCTACACCTTC. It yields the protein CASGWRPNYGYTF.

This clone was seen just once. This rearrangement joins TRBV5-4 to TRBJ1-2; D is undetermined. V was pared by 4 bases and J by 5 bases, with 21 bases between. The CDR3 contains 16 residues. Per the germline V gene, CDR1 is SGHNT and CDR2 is YYREEE (reference sequence). The CDR3 loop is CASSPRPAGSLYGYTF. Here the CDR3 DNA reads TGTGCCAGCAGCCCGAGGCCCGCGGGGTCCTTGTATGGCTACACCTTC.

The rearrangement links TRBV12-5 to TRBJ1-1; D not resolved. CDR1 is LGHNT and CDR2 is FRNRAP in the germline V gene. The CDR3 sequence is 18 residues long. V was clipped by 0 bases and J by 0 bases, with 17 bases between them. CDR3 region: CASGLVLGRGNVNTEAFF. DNA for the CDR3: TGTGCTAGTGGTTTGGTACTTGGTCGGGGTAACGTGAACACTGAAGCTTTCTTT.